A single sample gave rise to the 22 T cell receptor beta chains below, sequenced in a study of identical twins. TCRdb reanalysed the 5' RACE reads using MiXCR and keeps one entry per CDR3 protein. The sample lists roughly 190,000 distinct CDR3 sequences; around 15% were seen once. The sample was also linked to a second study, of T cells expressing NK-cell markers.

What was sequenced was CD8+ T cells sorted from blood. The receptors here all came from a woman younger than 30 in good health.

This clonotype has more than one count but fewer than ten. V usage is TRBV6-1 and J usage is TRBJ2-1, with 14 bases that match TRBD2. The length of the CDR3 is 15 residues. V dropped 4 bases and J dropped 8; count of bases not matched to a gene: 4. Germline-derived CDR1 and CDR2 are MNHNS and SASEGT. The chain's CDR3 is CASSVGTSGGHEQFF. CDR3 DNA sequence: TGTGCCAGCAGTGTCGGGACTAGCGGGGGACATGAGCAGTTCTTC.

There are a few counts of this clonotype. The V gene is TRBV9, the J gene TRBJ2-1; D unclear. From germline, CDR1 is SGDLS and CDR2 YYNGEE. The CDR3 spans 15 residues. V lost 0 bases and J lost 5, with 12 bases in between. CDR3 in DNA: TGTGCCAGCAGCGTAGCCCTATACCTAAACAATGAGCAGTTCTTC. Translation: CASSVALYLNNEQFF.

CDR3 DNA: TGTGCCAGCAGCCTAGCAGGATGGGGCCTCAGGACCATATATTTT. Residues: CASSLAGWGLRTIYF. The J gene is TRBJ1-3, the V gene TRBV13; maybe TRBD1 (5 bases). Deletions cut 5 bases from V and 10 bases from J, with 21 bases between. Germline CDR1 is PRHDT and CDR2 is FYEKMQ (reference sequence). The length of the CDR3 is 15 residues. Based on the CDR3 plus reference TRBV13 and TRBJ1-3, the full variable domain is AAGVIQSPRHLIKEKRETATLKCYPIPRHDTVYWYQQGPGQDPQFLISFYEKMQSDKGSIPDRFSAQQFSDYHSELNMSSLELGDSALYFCASSLAGWGLRTIYFGEGSWLTVV.

The gene calls are TRBV12-5 and TRBJ2-7; D gene ambiguous. Germline V gives CDR1 LGHNT, CDR2 FRNRAP. The CDR3 length is 12 residues. V lost 6 bases to trimming and J lost 2 bases, with 8 bases between them. The CDR3 DNA follows: TGTGCTAGTGGCGGGCTAACCTACGAGCAGTACTTC. It translates to CASGGLTYEQYF.

The chain recombines TRBV19 with TRBJ2-1; D assignment may be TRBD1 or TRBD2 (6 bases each). Germline loops: CDR1 LNHDA, CDR2 SQIVND (reference sequence). Trimming removed 1 base from V and 7 bases from J, with 14 bases in between. The CDR3 length is 15 residues. CDR3 DNA sequence: TGTGCCAGTAGTATAGGACCCGGGGGCACGAATGAGCAGTTCTTC. It is translated as CASSIGPGGTNEQFF.

The gene calls are TRBV19 and TRBJ1-4, with 9 positions matching TRBD1. With V trimmed by 8 bases and J by 8 bases, 12 bases remained unmatched. CDR1 is LNHDA, CDR2 SQIVND, per germline (reference sequence). This CDR3 comprises 15 residues. The DNA of the CDR3 is TGTGCCAGTCAATTATGGACAGGGGAAGACGAAAAACTGTTTTTT. Translating it yields CASQLWTGEDEKLFF. The variable domain in full, with the rest retrieved from reference TRBV19 and TRBJ1-4, is DGGITQSPKYLFRKEGQNVTLSCEQNLNHDAMYWYRQDPGQGLRLIYYSQIVNDFQKGDIAEGYSVSREKKESFPLTVTSAQKNPTAFYLCASQLWTGEDEKLFFGSGTQLSVL.

This clonotype has only a few counts. The gene calls are TRBV20-1 and TRBJ2-5; 8 bases align to TRBD2. The CDR3 runs to 15 residues. The germline CDR1 and CDR2 sequences are DFQATT and SNEGSKA (reference sequence). Trimming cost V 4 bases and J 5 bases; bases outside gene matches: 12. DNA of the CDR3: TGCAGTGCTAATCTGGGAGCGGGGGTTTCTGAGACCCAGTACTTC. The encoded protein is CSANLGAGVSETQYF.

This clonotype has only a few counts. The chain employs TRBV9 and TRBJ2-5; the match to TRBD2 covers 11 bases. J lost 0 bases, V lost 6 bases, and 4 bases had no gene match. The CDR3 has 15 residues. Germline assignment: CDR1 SGDLS and CDR2 YYNGEE. The CDR3 coding sequence is TGTGCCAGCACTGCTAGCGGGGGGCACCAAGAGACCCAGTACTTC. This codes for CASTASGGHQETQYF.

There are many counts of this clonotype. V is TRBV7-2 and J is TRBJ2-7, with unresolved D. The CDR3 has 14 residues. Germline assignment: CDR1 SGHTA and CDR2 FQGNSA. V dropped 2 bases and J dropped 2 bases, with 10 bases sitting between them. CDR3 sequence reads: CASSLHGIPYEQYF. CDR3 coding DNA: TGTGCCAGCAGCTTACATGGGATCCCCTACGAGCAGTACTTC.

This chain uses TRBV7-9 with TRBJ2-1; D gene ambiguous. Trimming removed 11 bases from V and 0 bases from J, with 8 bases in between. This CDR3 contains 12 residues. CDR1 and CDR2 from the germline V gene are SEHNR and FQNEAQ (reference sequence). The CDR3 loop reads CAWLNSYNEQFF. CDR3 bases: TGTGCCTGGTTGAACTCCTACAATGAGCAGTTCTTC. Complete variable domain (other parts from reference TRBV7-9 and TRBJ2-1): DTGVSQNPRHKITKRGQNVTFRCDPISEHNRLYWYRQTLGQGPEFLTYFQNEAQLEKSRLLSDRFSAERPKGSFSTLEIQRTEQGDSAMYLCAWLNSYNEQFFGPGTRLTVL.

This chain links TRBV7-8 with TRBJ1-2; D remains ambiguous. V lost 0 bases to trimming and J lost 3 bases, with 8 bases between them. The CDR3 is 14 amino acids. Germline V gene sequence: CDR1 SGHVS, CDR2 FQNEAQ. The CDR3 DNA reads TGTGCCAGCAGCTTAGCGAACAGCCACTATGGCTACACCTTC. This gives the protein CASSLANSHYGYTF.

This clonotype was detected a few times. This chain links TRBV4-3 with TRBJ2-3; 7 nucleotides match TRBD2. Trimming at V came to 3 bases and at J to 4 bases, leaving 4 bases not matched to a gene. This CDR3 spans 14 amino acids. Germline lookup yields CDR1 LGHNA and CDR2 YSLEER. CDR3 nucleotides: TGCGCCAGCAGCCAGGGGAGGGAACCAGATACGCAGTATTTT. Translating gives CASSQGREPDTQYF.

The V and J genes are TRBV13 and TRBJ2-5, with D possibly being TRBD2 (6 bases). The CDR3 sequence is 15 residues long. Germline loops: CDR1 PRHDT, CDR2 FYEKMQ (reference sequence). V lost 5 bases to trimming and J lost 2 bases, with 15 bases between them. As DNA, the CDR3 is TGTGCCAGCAGCCCGGGCGGGGCAGGACAAGAGACCCAGTACTTC. Translating it yields CASSPGGAGQETQYF.

This sequence joins TRBV29-1 and TRBJ1-2; 8 bases agree with TRBD1. Germline assignment: CDR1 SQVTM and CDR2 ANQGSEA. V shed 2 bases, J shed 0 bases, and the junction held 5 bases outside the gene matches. The CDR3 spans 15 residues. CDR3 protein: CSVESGTGPNYGYTF. In DNA form, the CDR3 reads TGCAGCGTTGAAAGTGGGACAGGCCCTAACTATGGCTACACCTTC.

A few counts support this clonotype. This sequence joins TRBV5-6 and TRBJ1-2; TRBD1 is a possible D gene (6 bases). The CDR3 spans 13 residues. Trimming removed 3 bases from V and 8 bases from J, with 14 bases in between. The germline CDR1 and CDR2 sequences are SGHDT and YYEEEE. This CDR3 is CASSSGDRSGYTF. DNA for the CDR3: TGTGCCAGCAGCTCGGGTGACAGGTCCGGCTACACCTTC.

The V call is TRBV6-1, the J call TRBJ2-1; TRBD1 aligns across 9 bases. The CDR3 is made up of 14 amino acids. Germline values: CDR1 MNHNS, CDR2 SASEGT. The V gene end was trimmed by 6 bases and the J gene end by 4 bases; junction bases not matched to a gene: 4. The CDR3 DNA reads as TGTGCCAGCAGGCTGGACAGGGGATACAATGAGCAGTTCTTC. Translated, it gives CASRLDRGYNEQFF.

The rearrangement joins TRBV7-9 to TRBJ1-2; possible D gene TRBD1, 5 bases. The length of the CDR3 is 16 residues. Trimming left V 5 bases short and J 4 bases short, with 20 bases between. Germline CDR1 reads SEHNR; CDR2 reads FQNEAQ (reference sequence). Here the CDR3 reads CASSQPGLGNSYGYTF. CDR3 bases: TGTGCCAGCAGCCAACCGGGGCTGGGGAATAGCTATGGCTACACCTTC.

The chain joins TRBV27 to TRBJ2-5; TRBD2 is a possible D gene (6 bases). V was clipped by 2 bases and J by 4 bases, with 17 bases between them. Germline values: CDR1 MNHEY, CDR2 SMNVEV (reference sequence). CDR3 length: 16 residues. CDR3 protein: CASSLTGPEGSETQYF. Here the CDR3 DNA reads TGTGCCAGCAGTTTAACCGGGCCGGAGGGTTCAGAGACCCAGTACTTC.

The J gene is TRBJ2-2, the V gene TRBV12-3 or TRBV12-4; no definite D call. The CDR3 runs to 15 residues. The V end lost 4 bases, the J end lost 2 bases, and 11 bases lay between the germline ends. In nucleotides, the CDR3 is TGTGCCAGCAGTTCTGGCAGTCAAAACACCGGGGAGCTGTTTTTT. This sequence encodes CASSSGSQNTGELFF.

The chain has TRBV7-9 and TRBJ2-7, with 8 bases matching TRBD1. The CDR3 loop spans 15 amino acids. V lost 5 bases and J lost 3; bases outside the gene matches: 9. Germline V lookup: CDR1 SEHNR, CDR2 FQNEAQ (reference sequence). CDR3 in DNA: TGTGCCAGCAGCACAGGACAGGGATCCAGCTACGAGCAGTACTTC. Its protein product is CASSTGQGSSYEQYF. The full variable domain, in which reference TRBV7-9 and TRBJ2-7 provide the parts outside the CDR3, is DTGVSQNPRHKITKRGQNVTFRCDPISEHNRLYWYRQTLGQGPEFLTYFQNEAQLEKSRLLSDRFSAERPKGSFSTLEIQRTEQGDSAMYLCASSTGQGSSYEQYFGPGTRLTVT.

A few counts support this clonotype. This sequence joins TRBV6-6 and TRBJ1-2; D perhaps matches TRBD1 (5 bases). V was pared by 5 bases and J by 2 bases, with 9 bases between. Germline V gene sequence: CDR1 MNHNY, CDR2 SVGAGI (reference sequence). CDR3 size: 13 residues. CDR3 DNA sequence: TGTGCCAGCAGTGCCGGACAAAACTATGGCTACACCTTC. Translated: CASSAGQNYGYTF.

V usage is TRBV27 and J usage is TRBJ2-5; no reliable D call. This CDR3 has 12 amino acids. Between the trimmed V and J ends, which lost 3 bases and 5 bases, there was a span of 7 bases. Germline CDR1 and CDR2: MNHEY and SMNVEV (reference sequence). CDR3 DNA: TGTGCCAGCAGTTTTGTCTCGGAGACCCAGTACTTC. It yields the protein CASSFVSETQYF.